This TCR beta chain was retrieved from a study of blood T cell repertoires in COVID-19. Data came from immunoSEQ multiplex PCR; TCRdb stores just in-frame clones and leaves some out. Of more than 110,000 clones in the sample, around 82% are singletons; the top ten hold 5% to 7%. Grouping used clinical history reported by participants in a survey and questionnaire. The length of the CDR3 is 15 residues. Germline lookup yields CDR1 PRHDT and CDR2 FYEKMQ (reference sequence). Trimming took 5 bases from V and 5 from J; bases not matched to a gene: 9. The specimen was PBMCs or T cells enriched from blood (not recorded which). The receptor's source is a man between 40 and 49 years old with acute COVID-19. The chain uses TRBV13 and TRBJ2-7; 10 bases line up with TRBD1. The CDR3 DNA is TGTGCCAGCAGCACACGGTTGGGACAGGGGAACGAGCAGTACTTC. Residues: CASSTRLGQGNEQYF.